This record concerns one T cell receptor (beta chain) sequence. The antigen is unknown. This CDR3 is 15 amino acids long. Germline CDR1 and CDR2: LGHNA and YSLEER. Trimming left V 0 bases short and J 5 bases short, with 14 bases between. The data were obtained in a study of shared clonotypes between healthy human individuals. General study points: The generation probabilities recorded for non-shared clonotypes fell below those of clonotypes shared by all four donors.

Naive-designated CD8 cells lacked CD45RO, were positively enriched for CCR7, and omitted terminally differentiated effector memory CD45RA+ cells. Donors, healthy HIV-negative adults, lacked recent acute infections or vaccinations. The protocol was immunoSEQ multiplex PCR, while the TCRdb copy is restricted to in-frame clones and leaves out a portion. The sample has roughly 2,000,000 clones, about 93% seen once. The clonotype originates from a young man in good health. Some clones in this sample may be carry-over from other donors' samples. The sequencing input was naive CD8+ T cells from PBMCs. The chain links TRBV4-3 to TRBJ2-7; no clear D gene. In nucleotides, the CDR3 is TGCGCCAGCAGCCAAGATCAACGGCCTAATGACGAGCAGTACTTC. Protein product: CASSQDQRPNDEQYF.